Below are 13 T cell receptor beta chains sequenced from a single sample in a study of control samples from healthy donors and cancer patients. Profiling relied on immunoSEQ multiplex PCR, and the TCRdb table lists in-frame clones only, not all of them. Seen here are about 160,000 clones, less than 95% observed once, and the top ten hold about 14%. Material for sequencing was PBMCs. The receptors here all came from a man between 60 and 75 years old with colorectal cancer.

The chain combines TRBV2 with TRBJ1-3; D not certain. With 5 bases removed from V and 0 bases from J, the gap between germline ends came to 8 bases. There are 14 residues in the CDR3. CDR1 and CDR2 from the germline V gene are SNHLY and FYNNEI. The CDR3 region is CASSITLSGNTIYF. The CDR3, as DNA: TGTGCCAGCAGTATAACACTCTCTGGAAACACCATATATTTT.

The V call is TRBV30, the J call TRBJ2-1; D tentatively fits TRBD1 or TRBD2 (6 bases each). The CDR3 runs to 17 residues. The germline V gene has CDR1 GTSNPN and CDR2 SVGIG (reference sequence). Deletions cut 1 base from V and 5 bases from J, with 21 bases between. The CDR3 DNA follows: TGTGCCTGGAGTGCCATCCGGAGGGGGGAGTTCGACAATGAGCAGTTCTTC. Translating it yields CAWSAIRRGEFDNEQFF. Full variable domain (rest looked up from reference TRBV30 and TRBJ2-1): SQTIHQWPATLVQPVGSPLSLECTVEGTSNPNLYWYRQAAGRGLQLLFYSVGIGQISSEVPQNLSASRPQDRQFILSSKKLLLSDSGFYLCAWSAIRRGEFDNEQFFGPGTRLTVL.

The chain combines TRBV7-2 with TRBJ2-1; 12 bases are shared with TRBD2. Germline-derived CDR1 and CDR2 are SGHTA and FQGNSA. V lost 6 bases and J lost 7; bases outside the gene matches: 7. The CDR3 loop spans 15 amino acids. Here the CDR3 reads CASSPLAGGQNEQFF. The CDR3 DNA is TGTGCCAGCAGTCCTCTAGCGGGGGGGCAGAATGAGCAGTTCTTC.

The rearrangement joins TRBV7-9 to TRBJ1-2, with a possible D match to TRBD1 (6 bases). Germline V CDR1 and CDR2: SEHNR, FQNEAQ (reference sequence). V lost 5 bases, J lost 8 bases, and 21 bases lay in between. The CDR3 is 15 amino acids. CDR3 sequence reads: CASSVRTVEGNGYTF. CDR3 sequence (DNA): TGTGCCAGCAGCGTCCGGACAGTGGAGGGGAACGGCTACACCTTC.

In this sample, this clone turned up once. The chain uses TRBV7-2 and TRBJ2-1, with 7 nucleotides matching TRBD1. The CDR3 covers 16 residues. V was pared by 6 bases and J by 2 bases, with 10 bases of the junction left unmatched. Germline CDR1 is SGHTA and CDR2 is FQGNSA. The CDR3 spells CASSISGTVPYNEQFF. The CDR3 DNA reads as TGTGCCAGCAGTATTTCCGGGACAGTCCCCTACAATGAGCAGTTCTTC. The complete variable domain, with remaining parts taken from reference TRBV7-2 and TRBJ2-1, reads GAGVSQSPSNKVTEKGKDVELRCDPISGHTALYWYRQSLGQGLEFLIYFQGNSAPDKSGLPSDRFSAERTGGSVSTLTIQRTQQEDSAVYLCASSISGTVPYNEQFFGPGTRLTVL.

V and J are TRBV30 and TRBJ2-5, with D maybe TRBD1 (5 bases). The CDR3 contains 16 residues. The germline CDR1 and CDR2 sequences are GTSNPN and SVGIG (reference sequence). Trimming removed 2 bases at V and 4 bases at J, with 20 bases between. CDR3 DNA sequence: TGTGCCTGGAGTACCTCTACCGGCAGGGTGGCAGAGACCCAGTACTTC. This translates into CAWSTSTGRVAETQYF.

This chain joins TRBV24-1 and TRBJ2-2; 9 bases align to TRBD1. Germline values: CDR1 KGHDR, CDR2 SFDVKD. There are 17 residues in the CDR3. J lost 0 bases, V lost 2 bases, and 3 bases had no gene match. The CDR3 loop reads CATSDYWTGANTGELFF. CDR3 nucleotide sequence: TGTGCCACCAGTGATTACTGGACAGGGGCGAACACCGGGGAGCTGTTTTTT.

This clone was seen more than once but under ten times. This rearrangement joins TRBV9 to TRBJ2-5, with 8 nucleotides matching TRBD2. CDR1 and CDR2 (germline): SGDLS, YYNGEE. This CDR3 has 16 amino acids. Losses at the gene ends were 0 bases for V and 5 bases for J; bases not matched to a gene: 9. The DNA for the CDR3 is TGTGCCAGCAGCGTAGGAATAGGAGCGGGGGACGAGACCCAGTACTTC. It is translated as CASSVGIGAGDETQYF. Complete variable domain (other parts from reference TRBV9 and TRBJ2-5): DSGVTQTPKHLITATGQRVTLRCSPRSGDLSVYWYQQSLDQGLQFLIQYYNGEERAKGNILERFSAQQFPDLHSELNLSSLELGDSALYFCASSVGIGAGDETQYFGPGTRLLVL.

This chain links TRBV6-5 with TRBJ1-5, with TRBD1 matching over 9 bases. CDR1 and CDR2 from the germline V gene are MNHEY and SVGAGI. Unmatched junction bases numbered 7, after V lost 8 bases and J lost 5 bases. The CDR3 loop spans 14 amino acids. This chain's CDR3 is CASLSRDRDQPQHF. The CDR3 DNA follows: TGTGCCAGCTTATCTAGGGACAGGGATCAGCCCCAGCATTTT.

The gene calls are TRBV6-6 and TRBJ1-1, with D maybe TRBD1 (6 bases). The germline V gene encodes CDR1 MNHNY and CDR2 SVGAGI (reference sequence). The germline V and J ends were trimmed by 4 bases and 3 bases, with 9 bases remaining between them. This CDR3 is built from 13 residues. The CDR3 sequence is CASSWNRDTEAFF. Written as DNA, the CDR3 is TGTGCCAGCAGTTGGAACAGGGACACTGAAGCTTTCTTT.

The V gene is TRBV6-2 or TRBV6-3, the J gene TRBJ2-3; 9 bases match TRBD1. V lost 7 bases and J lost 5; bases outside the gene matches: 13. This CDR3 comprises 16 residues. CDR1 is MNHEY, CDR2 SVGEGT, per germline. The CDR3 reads CASTPPGQGSGDTQYF. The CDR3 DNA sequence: TGTGCCAGCACCCCCCCGGGACAGGGTAGCGGAGATACGCAGTATTTT.

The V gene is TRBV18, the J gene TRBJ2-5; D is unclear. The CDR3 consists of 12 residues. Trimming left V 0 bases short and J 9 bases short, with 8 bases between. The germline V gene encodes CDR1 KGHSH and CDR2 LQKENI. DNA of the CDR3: TGTGCCAGCTCACCACCGACGGGTCCCCAGTACTTC. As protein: CASSPPTGPQYF.

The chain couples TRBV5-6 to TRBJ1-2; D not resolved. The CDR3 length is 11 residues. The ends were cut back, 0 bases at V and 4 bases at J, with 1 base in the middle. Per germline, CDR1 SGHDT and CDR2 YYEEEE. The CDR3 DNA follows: TGTGCCAGCAGCTTGGGCTATGGCTACACCTTC. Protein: CASSLGYGYTF.